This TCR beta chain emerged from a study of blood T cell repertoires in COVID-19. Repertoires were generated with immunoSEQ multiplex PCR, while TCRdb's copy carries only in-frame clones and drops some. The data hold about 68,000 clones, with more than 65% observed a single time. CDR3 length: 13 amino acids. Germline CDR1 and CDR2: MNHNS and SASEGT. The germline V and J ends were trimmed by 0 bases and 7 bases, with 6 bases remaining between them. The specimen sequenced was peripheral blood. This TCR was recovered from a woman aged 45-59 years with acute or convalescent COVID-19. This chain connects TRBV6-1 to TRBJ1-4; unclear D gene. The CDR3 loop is CASSEAAGEKLFF. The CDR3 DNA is TGTGCCAGCAGTGAAGCGGCGGGTGAAAAACTGTTTTTT.